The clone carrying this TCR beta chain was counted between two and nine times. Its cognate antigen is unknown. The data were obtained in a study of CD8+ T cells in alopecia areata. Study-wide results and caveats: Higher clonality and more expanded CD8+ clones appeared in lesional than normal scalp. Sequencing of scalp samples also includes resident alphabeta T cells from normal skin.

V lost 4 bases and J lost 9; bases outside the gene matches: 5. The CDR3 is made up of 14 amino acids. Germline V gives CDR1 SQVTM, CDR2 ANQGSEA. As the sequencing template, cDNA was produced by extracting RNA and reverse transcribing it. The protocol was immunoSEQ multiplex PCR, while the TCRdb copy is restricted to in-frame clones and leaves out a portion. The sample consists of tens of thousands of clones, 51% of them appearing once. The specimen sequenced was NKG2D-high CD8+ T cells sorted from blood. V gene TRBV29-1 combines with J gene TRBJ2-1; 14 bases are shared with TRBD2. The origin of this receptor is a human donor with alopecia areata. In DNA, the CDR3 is TGCAGCGTTGTGGGACTAGCGGGAGAAACTGAGCAGTTCTTC. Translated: CSVVGLAGETEQFF.